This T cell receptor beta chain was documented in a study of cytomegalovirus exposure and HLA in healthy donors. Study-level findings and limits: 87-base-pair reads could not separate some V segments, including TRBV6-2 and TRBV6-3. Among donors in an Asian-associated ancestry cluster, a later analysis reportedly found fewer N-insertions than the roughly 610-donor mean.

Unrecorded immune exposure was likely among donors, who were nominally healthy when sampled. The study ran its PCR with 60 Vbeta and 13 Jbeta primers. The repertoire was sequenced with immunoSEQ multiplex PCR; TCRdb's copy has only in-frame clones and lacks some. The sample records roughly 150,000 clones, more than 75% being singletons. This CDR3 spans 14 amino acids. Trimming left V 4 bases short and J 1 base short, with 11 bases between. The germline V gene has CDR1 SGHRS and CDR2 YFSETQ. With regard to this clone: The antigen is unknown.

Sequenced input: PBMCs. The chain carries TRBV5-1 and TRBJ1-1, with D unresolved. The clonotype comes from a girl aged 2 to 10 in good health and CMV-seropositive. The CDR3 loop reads CASSPGGRNTEAFF. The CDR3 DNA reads TGCGCCAGCAGCCCCGGCGGCAGGAACACTGAAGCTTTCTTT.